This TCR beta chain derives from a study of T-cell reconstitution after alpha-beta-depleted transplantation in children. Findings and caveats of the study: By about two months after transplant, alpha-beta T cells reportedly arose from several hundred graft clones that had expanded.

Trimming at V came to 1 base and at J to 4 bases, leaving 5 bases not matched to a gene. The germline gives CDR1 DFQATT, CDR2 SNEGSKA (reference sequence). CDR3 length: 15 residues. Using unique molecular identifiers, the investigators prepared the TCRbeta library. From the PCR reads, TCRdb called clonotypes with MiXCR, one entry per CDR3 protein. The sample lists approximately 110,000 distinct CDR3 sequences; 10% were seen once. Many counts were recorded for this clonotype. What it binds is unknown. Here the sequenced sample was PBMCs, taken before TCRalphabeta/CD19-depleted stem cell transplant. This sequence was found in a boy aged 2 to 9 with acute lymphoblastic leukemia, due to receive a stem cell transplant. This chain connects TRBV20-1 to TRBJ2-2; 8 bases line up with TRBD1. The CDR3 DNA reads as TGCAGTGCTAGAGTGGACAGGGTCCCCACCGGGGAGCTGTTTTTT. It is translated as CSARVDRVPTGELFF.